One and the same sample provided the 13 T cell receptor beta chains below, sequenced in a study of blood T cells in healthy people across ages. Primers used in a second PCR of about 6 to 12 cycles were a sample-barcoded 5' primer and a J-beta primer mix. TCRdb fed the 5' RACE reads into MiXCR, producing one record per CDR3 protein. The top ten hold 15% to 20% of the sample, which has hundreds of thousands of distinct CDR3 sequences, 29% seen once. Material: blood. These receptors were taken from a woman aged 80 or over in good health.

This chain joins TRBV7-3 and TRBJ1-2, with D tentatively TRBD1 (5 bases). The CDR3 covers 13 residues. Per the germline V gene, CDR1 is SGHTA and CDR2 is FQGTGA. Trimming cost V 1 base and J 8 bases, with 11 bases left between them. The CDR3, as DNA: TGTGCCAGCAGCTTAAATAGGGGCTCCGGCTACACCTTC. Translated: CASSLNRGSGYTF. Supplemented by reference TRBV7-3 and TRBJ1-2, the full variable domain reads GAGVSQTPSNKVTEKGKYVELRCDPISGHTALYWYRQSLGQGPEFLIYFQGTGAADDSGLPNDRFFAVRPEGSVSTLKIQRTERGDSAVYLCASSLNRGSGYTFGSGTRLTVV.

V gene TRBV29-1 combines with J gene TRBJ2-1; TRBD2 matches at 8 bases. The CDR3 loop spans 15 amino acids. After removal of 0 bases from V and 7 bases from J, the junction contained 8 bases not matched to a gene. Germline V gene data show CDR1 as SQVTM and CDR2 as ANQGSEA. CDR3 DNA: TGCAGCGTTGAAGATCTTCGGACTAGCTGGAATGAGCAGTTCTTC. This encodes CSVEDLRTSWNEQFF.

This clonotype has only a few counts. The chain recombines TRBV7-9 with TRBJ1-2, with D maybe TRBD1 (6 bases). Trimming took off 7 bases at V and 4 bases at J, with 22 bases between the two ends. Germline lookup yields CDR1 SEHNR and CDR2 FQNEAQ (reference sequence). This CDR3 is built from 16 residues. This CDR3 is CASTRSGVMGGYGYTF. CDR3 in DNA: TGTGCCAGCACCCGGTCAGGGGTTATGGGAGGCTATGGCTACACCTTC.

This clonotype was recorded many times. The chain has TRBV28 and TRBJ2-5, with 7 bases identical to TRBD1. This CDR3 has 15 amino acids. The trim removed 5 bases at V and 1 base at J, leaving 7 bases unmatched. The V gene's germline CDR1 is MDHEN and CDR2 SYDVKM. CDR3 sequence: CASSLQGTAQETQYF. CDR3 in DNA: TGTGCCAGCAGTCTACAAGGGACAGCCCAAGAGACCCAGTACTTC.

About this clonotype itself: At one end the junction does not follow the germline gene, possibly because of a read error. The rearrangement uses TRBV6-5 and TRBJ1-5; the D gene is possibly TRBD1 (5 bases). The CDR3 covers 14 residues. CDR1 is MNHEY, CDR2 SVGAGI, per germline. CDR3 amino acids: CVSAQRGGNQPQHF. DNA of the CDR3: TGTGTCAGCGCCCAGCGAGGGGGCAATCAGCCCCAGCATTTT.

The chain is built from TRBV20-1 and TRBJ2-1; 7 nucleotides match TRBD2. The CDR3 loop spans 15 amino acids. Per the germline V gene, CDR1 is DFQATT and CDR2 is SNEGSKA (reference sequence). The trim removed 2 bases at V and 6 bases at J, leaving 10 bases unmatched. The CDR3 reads CSARRGLLTSNEQFF. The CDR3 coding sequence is TGCAGTGCTAGAAGGGGACTACTCACCTCCAATGAGCAGTTCTTC.

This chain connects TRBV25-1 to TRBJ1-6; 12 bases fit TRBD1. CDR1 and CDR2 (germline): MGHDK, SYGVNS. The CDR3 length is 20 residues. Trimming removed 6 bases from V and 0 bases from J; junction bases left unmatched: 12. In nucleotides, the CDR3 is TGTGCCAGCAGAGCCCAAGGGGACAGGGGGCACAGCTCCTATAATTCACCCCTCCACTTT. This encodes CASRAQGDRGHSSYNSPLHF.

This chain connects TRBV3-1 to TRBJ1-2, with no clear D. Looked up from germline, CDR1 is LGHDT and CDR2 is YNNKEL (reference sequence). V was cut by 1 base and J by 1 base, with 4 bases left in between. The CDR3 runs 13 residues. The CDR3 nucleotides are TGTGCCAGCAGCCAAGCAGATAACTATGGCTACACCTTC. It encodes CASSQADNYGYTF. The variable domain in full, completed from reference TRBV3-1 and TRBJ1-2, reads DTAVSQTPKYLVTQMGNDKSIKCEQNLGHDTMYWYKQDSKKFLKIMFSYNNKELIINETVPNRFSPKSPDKAHLNLHINSLELGDSAVYFCASSQADNYGYTFGSGTRLTVV.

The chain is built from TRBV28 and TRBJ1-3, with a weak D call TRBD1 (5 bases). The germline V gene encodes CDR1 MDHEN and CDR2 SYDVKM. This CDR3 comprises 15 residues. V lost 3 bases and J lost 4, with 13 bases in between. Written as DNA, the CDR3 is TGTGCCAGCAGTTTTTTTACAGGCATCGGAAACACCATATATTTT. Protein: CASSFFTGIGNTIYF.

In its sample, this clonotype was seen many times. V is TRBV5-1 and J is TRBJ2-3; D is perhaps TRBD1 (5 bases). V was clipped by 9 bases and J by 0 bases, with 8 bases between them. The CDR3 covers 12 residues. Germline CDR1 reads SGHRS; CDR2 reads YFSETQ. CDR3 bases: TGCGCCACCAGGGATAGCACAGATACGCAGTATTTT. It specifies CATRDSTDTQYF.

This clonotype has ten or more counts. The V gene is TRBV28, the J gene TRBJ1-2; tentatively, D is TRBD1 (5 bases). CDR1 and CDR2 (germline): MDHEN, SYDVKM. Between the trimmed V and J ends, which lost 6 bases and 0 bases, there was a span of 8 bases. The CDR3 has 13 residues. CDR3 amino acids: CASRQGPNYGYTF. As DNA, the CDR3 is TGTGCCAGCAGGCAGGGACCTAACTATGGCTACACCTTC.

The CDR3 bases are TGCAGTGCTAGAGATAGGGACGGGCGGGGGCCTTATAGCAATCAGCCCCAGCATTTT. Translation: CSARDRDGRGPYSNQPQHF. This chain links TRBV20-1 with TRBJ1-5; a weak D match, TRBD1 (6 bases). Germline assignment: CDR1 DFQATT and CDR2 SNEGSKA (reference sequence). V was shortened by 0 bases and J by 0 bases, with 21 bases between the two germline ends. The CDR3 sequence is 19 residues long.

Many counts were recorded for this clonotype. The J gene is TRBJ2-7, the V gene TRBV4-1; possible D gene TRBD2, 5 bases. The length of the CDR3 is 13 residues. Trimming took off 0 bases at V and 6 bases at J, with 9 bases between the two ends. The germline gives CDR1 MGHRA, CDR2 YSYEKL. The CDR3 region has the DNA TGCGCCAGCAGCCAAGATCGGGGAAGCGAGCAGTACTTC. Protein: CASSQDRGSEQYF.